The clone carrying this T cell receptor beta chain was counted only a few times. Germline assignment: CDR1 SNHLY and CDR2 FYNNEI. Trimming removed 7 bases from V and 0 bases from J, with 10 bases in between. There are 13 residues in the CDR3. Reverse transcription of roughly 0.5 to 1 ug RNA was carried out with random hexamers. MiXCR, applied by TCRdb to the immunoSEQ multiplex PCR reads, yields one record per CDR3 protein. This sample has approximately 160,000 distinct CDR3 sequences, with approximately 93% found just once. This record comes from a study of CD8 T cells in Susac syndrome. This receptor was taken from a human donor with multiple sclerosis. V usage is TRBV2 and J usage is TRBJ2-7; D remains unclear. The sample consisted of CD4+ T cells from PBMCs. CDR3 DNA sequence: TGTGCCAGCACCCCGGGTCACTCCTACGAGCAGTACTTC. Residues: CASTPGHSYEQYF.